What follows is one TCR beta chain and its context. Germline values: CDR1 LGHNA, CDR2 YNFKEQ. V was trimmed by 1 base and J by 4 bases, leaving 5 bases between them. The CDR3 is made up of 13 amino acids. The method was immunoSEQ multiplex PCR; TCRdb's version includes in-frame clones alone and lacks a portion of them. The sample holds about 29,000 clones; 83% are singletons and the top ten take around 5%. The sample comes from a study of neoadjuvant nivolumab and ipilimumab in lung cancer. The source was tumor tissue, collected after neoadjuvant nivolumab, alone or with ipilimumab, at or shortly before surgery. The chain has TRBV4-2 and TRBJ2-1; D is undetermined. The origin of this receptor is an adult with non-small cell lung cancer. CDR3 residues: CASSQARYNEQFF. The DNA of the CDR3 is TGTGCCAGCAGCCAAGCCAGGTACAATGAGCAGTTCTTC.